The 12 T cell receptor beta chains given below trace back to one sample, sequenced in a study of blood T cell repertoires in COVID-19 (dated by TCRdb to 2018 to 2020). The method was the immunoSEQ multiplex PCR assay. TCRdb provides this immuneACCESS table in a form limited to in-frame rearrangements. Some clones are lacking; in checked studies, under half of them reflect an unresolved V gene, and why the rest are absent is not known. This sample is represented by some 150,000 clones; about 86% of them were singletons. The ten largest clones add up to around 4% of the sample. The source material was peripheral blood. Receptors were obtained from a woman aged 60 to 75 with acute or convalescent COVID-19.

The chain links TRBV11-3 to TRBJ1-5; 7 nucleotides agree with TRBD1. Trimming at V came to 7 bases and at J to 2 bases, leaving 5 bases not matched to a gene. This CDR3 is built from 14 residues. CDR1 and CDR2 from the germline V gene are SGHNT and YENEEA. CDR3 loop: CASTATGGNQPQHF. In DNA form, the CDR3 reads TGTGCCAGCACCGCTACAGGGGGCAATCAGCCCCAGCATTTT.

This clone was counted at least ten times. This sequence joins TRBV7-9 and TRBJ1-1; D gene ambiguous. This CDR3 has 15 amino acids. The V gene's germline CDR1 is SEHNR and CDR2 FQNEAQ (reference sequence). V was trimmed by 5 bases and J by 4 bases, leaving 17 bases between them. The CDR3 sequence is CASSPGGSDSTEAFF. DNA of the CDR3: TGTGCCAGCAGCCCCGGAGGTTCGGATTCCACTGAAGCTTTCTTT. Full variable domain (outside the CDR3, taken from reference TRBV7-9 and TRBJ1-1): DTGVSQNPRHKITKRGQNVTFRCDPISEHNRLYWYRQTLGQGPEFLTYFQNEAQLEKSRLLSDRFSAERPKGSFSTLEIQRTEQGDSAMYLCASSPGGSDSTEAFFGQGTRLTVV.

The V call is TRBV5-1, the J call TRBJ2-2; D gene ambiguous. Looked up from germline, CDR1 is SGHRS and CDR2 is YFSETQ. Trimming removed 0 bases from V and 1 base from J, with 7 bases in between. The CDR3 is made up of 15 amino acids. CDR3 sequence (DNA): TGCGCCAGCAGCTTGGGGCACGTGAACACCGGGGAGCTGTTTTTT. This translates into CASSLGHVNTGELFF.

The chain couples TRBV11-3 to TRBJ2-7; a weak D match, TRBD1 (5 bases). The CDR3 is 12 amino acids. Germline CDR1 is SGHNT and CDR2 is YENEEA. The germline V and J ends were trimmed by 1 base and 6 bases, with 7 bases remaining between them. The CDR3 nucleotides read TGTGCCAGCAGCTTAGGGGGCTCCGAGCAGTACTTC. Translating gives CASSLGGSEQYF.

The chain links TRBV6-6 to TRBJ2-2, with 12 positions matching TRBD2. CDR1 and CDR2 from the germline V gene are MNHNY and SVGAGI (reference sequence). CDR3 length equals 16 residues. The trim removed 6 bases at V and 7 bases at J, leaving 9 bases unmatched. CDR3 in amino acids: CASRTTTSGSLGELFF. CDR3 DNA sequence: TGTGCCAGCAGAACCACGACTAGCGGGAGTCTCGGGGAGCTGTTTTTT.

The chain employs TRBV28 and TRBJ1-2; 9 nucleotides line up with TRBD1. J lost 9 bases, V lost 6 bases, and 8 bases had no gene match. The CDR3 length is 13 residues. CDR1 is MDHEN, CDR2 SYDVKM, per germline. The CDR3 protein is CASRFRDRDRYTF. The CDR3 DNA follows: TGTGCCAGCAGGTTCCGGGACAGGGACCGCTACACCTTC.

The gene calls are TRBV18 and TRBJ1-3; D perhaps matches TRBD1 (5 bases). With 6 bases removed from V and 4 bases from J, the gap between germline ends came to 19 bases. Germline V gene sequence: CDR1 KGHSH, CDR2 LQKENI. CDR3 length equals 16 residues. The CDR3 DNA follows: TGTGCCAGCTCCCCGAGCGGGGGATCCTCCGGAAACACCATATATTTT. Amino acids: CASSPSGGSSGNTIYF.

The V call is TRBV28, the J call TRBJ2-1; 12 nucleotides match TRBD2. V gave up 5 bases and J gave up 0 bases; unmatched junction bases: 5. The CDR3 is 17 residues long. CDR1 and CDR2 from the germline V gene are MDHEN and SYDVKM. Here the CDR3 reads CASSPTTSGSSYNEQFF. As DNA, the CDR3 is TGTGCCAGCAGTCCAACGACTAGCGGGAGCTCCTACAATGAGCAGTTCTTC.

The chain couples TRBV3-1 (or the pseudogene TRBV3-2) to TRBJ2-7, with 10 bases lining up with TRBD1. V shed 3 bases, J shed 7 bases, and the junction held 12 bases outside the gene matches. This CDR3 spans 16 amino acids. Germline CDR1 is LGHDT and CDR2 is YNNKEL (reference sequence). The CDR3 is CASSHNRQGAGREQYF. The CDR3 DNA reads as TGTGCCAGCAGCCACAACCGACAGGGGGCGGGTAGGGAGCAGTACTTC.

The gene calls are TRBV27 and TRBJ2-1; tentative D call: TRBD2 (5 bases). The CDR3 contains 11 residues. Trimming removed 8 bases at V and 8 bases at J, with 10 bases between. The V gene's germline CDR1 is MNHEY and CDR2 SMNVEV (reference sequence). The CDR3 DNA sequence: TGTGCCAGCCAGGACTCTCATGAGCAGTTCTTC. Amino acid sequence: CASQDSHEQFF.

The chain employs TRBV6-1 and TRBJ2-7, with TRBD2 identical over 11 bases. Germline V CDR1 and CDR2: MNHNS, SASEGT. Trimming removed 2 bases from V and 2 bases from J; junction bases left unmatched: 2. This CDR3 region has 15 residues. CDR3 DNA sequence: TGTGCCAGCAGTGAACTAGCGGGAGGAGCCTACGAGCAGTACTTC. Its translation is CASSELAGGAYEQYF.

This chain links TRBV7-2 with TRBJ2-5, with 9 nucleotides matching TRBD2. Losses at the gene ends were 2 bases for V and 5 bases for J; bases not matched to a gene: 6. The CDR3 runs to 15 residues. Germline assignment: CDR1 SGHTA and CDR2 FQGNSA. The CDR3 sequence: CASSLTTSGWETQYF. CDR3 bases: TGTGCCAGCAGCTTAACCACTAGCGGGTGGGAGACCCAGTACTTC.